This T cell receptor (beta chain) was sequenced during a study of cytomegalovirus exposure and HLA in healthy donors. Sequencing was performed with immunoSEQ multiplex PCR; in TCRdb, only in-frame clones are kept and a portion is missing. The table lists around 150,000 clones, around four fifths of them singletons. CDR3 length: 16 amino acids. V gave up 5 bases and J gave up 3 bases; unmatched junction bases: 10. Germline V lookup: CDR1 SGHVS, CDR2 FNYEAQ. This sequence originates from a man younger than 45 in good health and CMV-seropositive. Specimen: PBMCs. The V call is TRBV7-6, the J call TRBJ1-5; 7 bases match TRBD1. CDR3 DNA: TGTGCCAGCAGCGCGCTGACAGGGTCCCACAATCAGCCCCAGCATTTT. This sequence encodes CASSALTGSHNQPQHF.